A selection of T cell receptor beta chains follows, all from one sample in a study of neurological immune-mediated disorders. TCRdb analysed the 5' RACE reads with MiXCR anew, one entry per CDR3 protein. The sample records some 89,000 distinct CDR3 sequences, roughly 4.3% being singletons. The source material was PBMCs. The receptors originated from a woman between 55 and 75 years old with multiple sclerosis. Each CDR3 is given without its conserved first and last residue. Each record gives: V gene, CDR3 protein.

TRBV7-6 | ASRSQGTEAF
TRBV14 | ASSQEVQDRIMNTEAF
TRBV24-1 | ATSPQAVDTQY
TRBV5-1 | ASSLTAYQETQY
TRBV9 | ASSETGRQETQY
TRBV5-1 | ASSSSWTSGASVGQY
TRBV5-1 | ASSLAPPGSATNEKLF
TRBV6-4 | ASSDSPVGQGNEKLF
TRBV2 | ASSPTVTYEQY
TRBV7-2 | ASSPRAETIPLPDTQY
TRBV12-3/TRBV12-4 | ASSRVGVGGYT
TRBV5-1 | ASSPGRGQETQY
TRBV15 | ATSTLNSGANVLT
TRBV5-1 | ASSLLQGTGNEQF
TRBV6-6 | ASSRDGTDTQY
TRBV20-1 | SARTGDLYGYT
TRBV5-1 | ASSLVGTEQETQY
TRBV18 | ASSPARSTDTQY
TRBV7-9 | ASSLISGSTGELF
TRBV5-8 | ASRSEVAPNTEAF
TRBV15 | ATSTGGYEQY
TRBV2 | ASRYSLVDEQF
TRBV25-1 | ATRTGAAYEQY
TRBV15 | ATSREARGNSPLH
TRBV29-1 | SVEIVGGKETQY
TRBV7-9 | ASSLPGLTGVPNEQF
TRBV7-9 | ASRSNWRGKLTTGELF
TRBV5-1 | ASRKRPGGADMNTEAF
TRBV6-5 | ASDPGTGGGQPQH
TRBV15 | ATSIQGQGRPYNEQF
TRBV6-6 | ASSYSGGGTEAF
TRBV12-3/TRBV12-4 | ASSPSQVTYSNQPQH
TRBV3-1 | ANSLERAGRPGTQY
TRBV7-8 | ASSLGAGGEQF
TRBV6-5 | ASSSTSNEQF
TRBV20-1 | SASDGGANTEAF
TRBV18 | ASSPENQPQH
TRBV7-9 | ASRTTGDPKGNTEAF
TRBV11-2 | ASSPQGARNQPQH
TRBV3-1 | ASSNRDTPTDTQY
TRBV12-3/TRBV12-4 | ASGRQGSYNEQF
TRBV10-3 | AISGDTYGYNEQF